These 24 T cell receptor beta chains were sequenced from one sample in a study of patients and donors after allogeneic stem cell transplantation. TCRdb processed the RT-PCR reads anew with MiXCR; each CDR3 protein has one entry. The data show fewer than 75,000 distinct CDR3 sequences, about 26% seen once. The sequenced material came from blood, either unsorted or a sorted T cell fraction (not recorded which). The origin of the receptors is a human donor who was either an allogeneic HSCT recipient or a stem cell or donor lymphocyte infusion donor (not recorded which). It is not recorded whose cells these are; they may come from a transplant donor.

V and J are TRBV20-1 and TRBJ1-1; 7 nucleotides line up with TRBD1. Germline loops: CDR1 DFQATT, CDR2 SNEGSKA (reference sequence). The CDR3 has 16 residues. Trimming at V came to 0 bases and at J to 6 bases, leaving 13 bases not matched to a gene. CDR3 region: CSARDLSRTGLPEAFF. In DNA, the CDR3 is TGCAGTGCTAGAGATCTATCCAGGACAGGCCTACCTGAAGCTTTCTTT.

This clonotype was detected a few times. V usage is TRBV12-3 or TRBV12-4 and J usage is TRBJ2-1; TRBD1 matches at 10 bases. This CDR3 contains 13 residues. V lost 6 bases to trimming and J lost 6 bases; unmatched junction nucleotides: 2. The CDR3 bases are TGTGCCAGCAGATGGACAGGGGGCAATGAGCAGTTCTTC. This translates into CASRWTGGNEQFF.

This sequence joins TRBV4-1 and TRBJ2-2; no definite D call. Trimming stripped 4 bases from V and 2 bases from J, with 8 bases between. The CDR3 is 14 residues long. In germline, CDR1 is MGHRA, CDR2 YSYEKL. CDR3 nucleotide sequence: TGCGCCAGCAGCCTCAGAGAAAACACCGGGGAGCTGTTTTTT. Its translation is CASSLRENTGELFF.

The chain is built from TRBV4-3 and TRBJ2-7; TRBD2 aligns across 7 bases. The CDR3 loop spans 15 amino acids. The trim removed 0 bases at V and 3 bases at J, leaving 5 bases unmatched. Germline V gene lookup returns CDR1 LGHNA and CDR2 YSLEER. CDR3 region: CASSQESGEHYEQYF. The CDR3 bases are TGCGCCAGCAGCCAAGAGAGCGGGGAACACTACGAGCAGTACTTC.

The V gene is TRBV4-3, the J gene TRBJ2-1; 9 bases fit TRBD1. J lost 6 bases, V lost 4 bases, and 7 bases had no gene match. The CDR3 consists of 15 residues. Germline V CDR1 and CDR2: LGHNA, YSLEER. CDR3 nucleotides: TGCGCCAGCAGCCCGGGACAGGGCGAAAGCAATGAGCAGTTCTTC. Residues: CASSPGQGESNEQFF.

The chain is built from TRBV5-1 and TRBJ2-2; TRBD2 agrees at 9 bases. With 0 bases clipped from V and 4 bases from J, the junction kept 1 base outside the gene matches. CDR1 is SGHRS, CDR2 YFSETQ, per germline. The CDR3 is 15 amino acids. In DNA, the CDR3 is TGCGCCAGCAGCTTGGGACTAGCGGCCACCGGGGAGCTGTTTTTT. It yields the protein CASSLGLAATGELFF.

This clonotype was seen many times. The J gene is TRBJ1-4, the V gene TRBV5-1; D not resolved. This CDR3 has 14 residues. Germline values: CDR1 SGHRS, CDR2 YFSETQ. V lost 6 bases, J lost 6 bases, and 15 bases lay in between. The CDR3 sequence is CASTSPGADEKLFF. The CDR3 nucleotides read TGCGCCAGCACCAGTCCCGGAGCGGATGAAAAACTGTTTTTT.

The genes are TRBV19 and TRBJ1-2; no definite D call. Germline assignment: CDR1 LNHDA and CDR2 SQIVND (reference sequence). The CDR3 has 16 amino acids. Trimming left V 1 base short and J 0 bases short, with 12 bases between. The CDR3 sequence is CASSIAGYGTNYGYTF. In DNA, the CDR3 is TGTGCCAGTAGTATAGCCGGGTACGGTACTAACTATGGCTACACCTTC. Complete variable domain (other parts from reference TRBV19 and TRBJ1-2): DGGITQSPKYLFRKEGQNVTLSCEQNLNHDAMYWYRQDPGQGLRLIYYSQIVNDFQKGDIAEGYSVSREKKESFPLTVTSAQKNPTAFYLCASSIAGYGTNYGYTFGSGTRLTVV.

This clonotype was seen only a few times. This chain joins TRBV5-1 and TRBJ1-4; 7 nucleotides line up with TRBD1. V was pared by 0 bases and J by 2 bases, with 4 bases of the junction left unmatched. This CDR3 spans 16 amino acids. Per germline, CDR1 SGHRS and CDR2 YFSETQ. The CDR3 region is CASSLGTGVTNEKLFF. In DNA form, the CDR3 reads TGCGCCAGCAGCTTGGGGACAGGCGTTACTAATGAAAAACTGTTTTTT. The full variable domain, its missing parts supplied by reference TRBV5-1 and TRBJ1-4, is KAGVTQTPRYLIKTRGQQVTLSCSPISGHRSVSWYQQTPGQGLQFLFEYFSETQRNKGNFPGRFSGRQFSNSRSEMNVSTLELGDSALYLCASSLGTGVTNEKLFFGSGTQLSVL.

The chain couples TRBV9 to TRBJ2-3, with a tentative D call TRBD1 (6 bases). V lost 6 bases, J lost 1 base, and 15 bases lay in between. The CDR3 contains 15 residues. Germline CDR1 and CDR2: SGDLS and YYNGEE. In nucleotides, the CDR3 is TGTGCCAGCACTTTGGGGACATCAGGCACAGATACGCAGTATTTT. Translated, it gives CASTLGTSGTDTQYF.

The V gene is TRBV12-3 or TRBV12-4, the J gene TRBJ1-5; D might be TRBD1 (5 bases). This CDR3 is built from 17 residues. Trimming left V 3 bases short and J 3 bases short, with 18 bases between. The CDR3 is CASSFSRQTMYNQPQHF. CDR3 bases: TGTGCCAGCAGTTTTTCCCGACAGACGATGTACAATCAGCCCCAGCATTTT.

About this clonotype: This clone may be a read error of a much larger clone one base away. The chain employs TRBV2 and TRBJ1-1; TRBD1 aligns across 8 bases. The germline V gene encodes CDR1 SNHLY and CDR2 FYNNEI. The CDR3 extends over 13 amino acids. This CDR3 is CAGSGQGNTEAFF. DNA for the CDR3: TGTGCCGGCAGCGGACAGGGGAACACTGAAGCTTTCTTT.

The CDR3 DNA is TGTGCCAGCAGCCGAGCGGGACAGATCCCCTACGAGCAGTACTTC. Encoded protein: CASSRAGQIPYEQYF. The V gene is TRBV4-2, the J gene TRBJ2-7; D may be TRBD1 or TRBD2 (7 bases each). The CDR3 is 15 amino acids. The germline V gene encodes CDR1 LGHNA and CDR2 YNFKEQ. Trimming shortened V by 4 bases and J by 2 bases, and 15 bases separated the two germline ends.

This rearrangement joins TRBV20-1 to TRBJ2-3; 13 positions match TRBD2. This CDR3 region has 15 residues. The junction had 8 bases not matched to a gene; V was cut back by 5 bases and J by 6 bases. Germline V lookup: CDR1 DFQATT, CDR2 SNEGSKA (reference sequence). CDR3 loop: CSASGTSGTGDTQYF. The CDR3 nucleotides are TGCAGTGCTTCGGGGACTAGCGGGACCGGGGATACGCAGTATTTT.

The chain joins TRBV6-5 to TRBJ1-2; 10 nucleotides align to TRBD1. The germline gives CDR1 MNHEY, CDR2 SVGAGI. The trim removed 2 bases at V and 4 bases at J, leaving 4 bases unmatched. There are 15 residues in the CDR3. The chain's CDR3 is CASSYRDRGGYGYTF. The CDR3 DNA reads as TGTGCCAGCAGTTACAGGGACAGGGGAGGCTATGGCTACACCTTC.

This clonotype was detected a few times. This chain uses TRBV3-1 with TRBJ2-3, with 7 bases aligning to TRBD1. Germline CDR1 is LGHDT and CDR2 is YNNKEL (reference sequence). CDR3 length: 13 amino acids. The trim removed 8 bases at V and 5 bases at J, leaving 7 bases unmatched. The CDR3 bases are TGTGCCAGCTCCGCGACAGGGATAGATACGCAGTATTTT. Translating it yields CASSATGIDTQYF.

Only a few counts were recorded for this clonotype. The chain carries TRBV29-1 and TRBJ1-1; D is unclear. Trimming left V 8 bases short and J 5 bases short, with 24 bases between. Germline V CDR1 and CDR2: SQVTM, ANQGSEA. This CDR3 spans 15 amino acids. The CDR3 is CSSETGPPFGTEAFF. The CDR3 DNA follows: TGCAGCTCCGAGACCGGGCCCCCTTTTGGTACTGAAGCTTTCTTT.

This chain connects TRBV20-1 to TRBJ2-1; D possibly uses TRBD1 or TRBD2 (5 bases each). This CDR3 has 13 residues. Deletions cut 0 bases from V and 9 bases from J, with 12 bases between. The V gene's germline CDR1 is DFQATT and CDR2 SNEGSKA (reference sequence). The CDR3 DNA reads as TGCAGTGCTAGAGATTGGGGGAGATGTGAGCAGTTCTTC. Translating it yields CSARDWGRCEQFF.

The rearrangement links TRBV4-3 to TRBJ2-7, with TRBD1 matching 8 bases. Trimming cost V 1 base and J 2 bases; bases outside gene matches: 4. The germline V gene encodes CDR1 LGHNA and CDR2 YSLEER. This CDR3 has 15 residues. The CDR3: CASSQGTGITYEQYF. The CDR3 bases are TGCGCCAGCAGCCAAGGGACAGGGATAACCTACGAGCAGTACTTC.

This clonotype has just a few counts. The rearrangement links TRBV20-1 to TRBJ1-1; no firm D call. CDR3 length: 14 amino acids. CDR1 DFQATT and CDR2 SNEGSKA come from the germline V gene (reference sequence). The V end lost 1 base, the J end lost 4 bases, and 13 bases lay between the germline ends. The CDR3 bases are TGCAGTGCTAGAGGAGGAGGGTTTGGCACTGAAGCTTTCTTT. Translation gives CSARGGGFGTEAFF.

This clonotype was counted between two and nine times. The gene calls are TRBV3-1 and TRBJ1-3; D remains unclear. This CDR3 region has 15 residues. The V end lost 0 bases, the J end lost 4 bases, and 10 bases lay between the germline ends. The germline CDR1 and CDR2 sequences are LGHDT and YNNKEL (reference sequence). CDR3 sequence reads: CASSQEWAAGNTIYF. CDR3 nucleotide sequence: TGTGCCAGCAGCCAAGAATGGGCAGCCGGAAACACCATATATTTT.

The genes are TRBV20-1 and TRBJ2-7, with 7 positions matching TRBD2. The V and J ends lost 6 bases and 2 bases, in that order; junction bases with no gene match: 10. This CDR3 region has 14 residues. Germline-derived CDR1 and CDR2 are DFQATT and SNEGSKA (reference sequence). CDR3 in amino acids: CSALGTTRTYEQYF. As DNA, the CDR3 is TGCAGTGCGCTTGGGACTACCAGAACCTACGAGCAGTACTTC.

The V call is TRBV7-9, the J call TRBJ1-1, with D perhaps TRBD1 (5 bases). Trimming stripped 1 base from V and 3 bases from J, with 12 bases between. Looked up from germline, CDR1 is SEHNR and CDR2 is FQNEAQ (reference sequence). There are 15 residues in the CDR3. DNA of the CDR3: TGTGCCAGCAGCTTAGTCTACGTGGGGGACACTGAAGCTTTCTTT. This sequence encodes CASSLVYVGDTEAFF. The full variable domain, its missing parts supplied by reference TRBV7-9 and TRBJ1-1, is DTGVSQNPRHKITKRGQNVTFRCDPISEHNRLYWYRQTLGQGPEFLTYFQNEAQLEKSRLLSDRFSAERPKGSFSTLEIQRTEQGDSAMYLCASSLVYVGDTEAFFGQGTRLTVV.

V is TRBV10-3 and J is TRBJ1-1; 9 positions agree with TRBD1. This CDR3 spans 16 amino acids. Germline-derived CDR1 and CDR2 are ENHRY and SYGVKD. V shed 6 bases, J shed 4 bases, and the junction held 12 bases outside the gene matches. The CDR3 DNA reads TGTGCCATCAGCTTCCGGGACAGGGACGGAAGCACTGAAGCTTTCTTT. This translates into CAISFRDRDGSTEAFF.